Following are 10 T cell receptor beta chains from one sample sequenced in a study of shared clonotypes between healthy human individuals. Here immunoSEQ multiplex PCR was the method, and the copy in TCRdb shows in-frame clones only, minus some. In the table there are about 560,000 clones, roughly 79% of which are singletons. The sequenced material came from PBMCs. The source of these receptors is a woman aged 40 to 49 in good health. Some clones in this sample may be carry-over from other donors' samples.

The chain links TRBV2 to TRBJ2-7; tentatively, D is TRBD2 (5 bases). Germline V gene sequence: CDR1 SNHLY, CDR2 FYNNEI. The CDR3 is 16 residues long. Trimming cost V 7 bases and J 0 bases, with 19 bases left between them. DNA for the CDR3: TGTGCCAGCACTCTGGGAGCTTTCAGGAGCTCCTACGAGCAGTACTTC. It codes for CASTLGAFRSSYEQYF.

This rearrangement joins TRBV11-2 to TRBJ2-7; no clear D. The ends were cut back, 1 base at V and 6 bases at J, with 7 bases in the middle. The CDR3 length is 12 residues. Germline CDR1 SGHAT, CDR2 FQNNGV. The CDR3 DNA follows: TGTGCCAGCAGCTTAGTCCGGCGCGAGCAGTACTTC. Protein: CASSLVRREQYF.

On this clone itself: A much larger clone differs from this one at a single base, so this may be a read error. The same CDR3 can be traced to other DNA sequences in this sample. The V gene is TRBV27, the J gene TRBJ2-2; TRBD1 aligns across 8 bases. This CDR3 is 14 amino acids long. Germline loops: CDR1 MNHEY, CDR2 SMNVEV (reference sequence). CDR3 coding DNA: TGTGCCAGCAGTTTACTGACAGGGGCCGGGGAGCTGTTTTTC. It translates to CASSLLTGAGELFF.

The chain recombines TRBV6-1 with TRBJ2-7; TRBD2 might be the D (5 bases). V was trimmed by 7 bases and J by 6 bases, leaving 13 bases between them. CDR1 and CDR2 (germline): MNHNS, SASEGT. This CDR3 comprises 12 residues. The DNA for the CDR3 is TGTGCCAGCACCGGGGATTCGGGCGAGCAGTACTTC. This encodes CASTGDSGEQYF.

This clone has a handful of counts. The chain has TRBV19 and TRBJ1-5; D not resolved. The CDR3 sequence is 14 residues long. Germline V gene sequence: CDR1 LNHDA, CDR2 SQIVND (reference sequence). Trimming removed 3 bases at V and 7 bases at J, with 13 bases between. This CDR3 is CASSISLAGQPQHF. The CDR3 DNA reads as TGTGCCAGTAGTATTTCACTGGCGGGACAGCCCCAGCATTTT.

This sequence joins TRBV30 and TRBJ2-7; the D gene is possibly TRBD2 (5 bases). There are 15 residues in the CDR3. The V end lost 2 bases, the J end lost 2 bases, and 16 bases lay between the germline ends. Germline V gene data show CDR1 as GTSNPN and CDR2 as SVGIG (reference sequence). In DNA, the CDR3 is TGTGCCTGGAGTTCGGACTTATTTTACGCCTACGAGCAGTACTTC. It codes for CAWSSDLFYAYEQYF.

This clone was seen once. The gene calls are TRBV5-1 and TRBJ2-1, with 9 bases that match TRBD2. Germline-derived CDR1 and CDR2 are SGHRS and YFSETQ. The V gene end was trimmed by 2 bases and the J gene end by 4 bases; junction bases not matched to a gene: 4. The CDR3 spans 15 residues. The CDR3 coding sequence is TGCGCCAGCAGCTTAGGGACTAGCAGGTACAATGAGCAGTTCTTC. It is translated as CASSLGTSRYNEQFF.

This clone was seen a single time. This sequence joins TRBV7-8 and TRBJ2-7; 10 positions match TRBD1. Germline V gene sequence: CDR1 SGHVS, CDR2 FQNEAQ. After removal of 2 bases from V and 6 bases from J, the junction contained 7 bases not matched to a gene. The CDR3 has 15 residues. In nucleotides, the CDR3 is TGTGCCAGCAGCTTATGGGGACAGGGGTCTACCGAGCAGTACTTC. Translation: CASSLWGQGSTEQYF.

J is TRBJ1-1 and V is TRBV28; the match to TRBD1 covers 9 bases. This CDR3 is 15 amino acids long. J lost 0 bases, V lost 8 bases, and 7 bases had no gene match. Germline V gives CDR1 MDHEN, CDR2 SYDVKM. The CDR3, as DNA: TGTGCCAGCGGGGGGACAGGGAACATGAACACTGAAGCTTTCTTT. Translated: CASGGTGNMNTEAFF.

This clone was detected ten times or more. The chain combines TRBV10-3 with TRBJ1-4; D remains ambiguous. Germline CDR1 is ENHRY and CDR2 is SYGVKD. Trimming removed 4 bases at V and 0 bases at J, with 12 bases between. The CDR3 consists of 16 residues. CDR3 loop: CAISATGLATNEKLFF. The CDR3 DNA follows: TGTGCCATCAGTGCTACGGGTCTCGCAACTAATGAAAAACTGTTTTTT.